The rows below give T cell receptor beta chains drawn from one sample of a study of a mutant IDH1 vaccine in newly diagnosed glioma. TCRdb keeps only in-frame clones here, not all; method: immunoSEQ multiplex PCR. The table shows approximately 61,000 clones, with 75% to 90% occurring only once. For these TCRs, the target antigens are not known. Here the sequenced sample was PBMCs, taken from a glioma patient whose treatment included an IDH1 peptide vaccine. These receptors all stem from a man aged 45-65 years with glioma. The CDR3 runs from the conserved cysteine through the conserved F or W. The D gene is left open where the match is weak. Clone size is shown for a subset of rows, as once, few, many or a class of expanded clone.

TRBJ2-7 | TRBV11-2 | NA | NA | TGTGCCAGCAGCCCGATCTCCTACGAGCAGTACTTC | CASSPISYEQYF
TRBJ2-7 | TRBV28 | few | NA | TGTGCCAGCAGTCAAACCCCCTACGAGCAGTACTTC | CASSQTPYEQYF
TRBJ2-1 | TRBV5-4 | NA | TRBD2 | TGTGCCAGCAGCCGCGGGGGGGCCAGGGATGAGCAGTTCTTC | CASSRGGARDEQFF
TRBJ1-2 | TRBV2 | once | NA | TGTGCCAGCATTCGCCCGGGAGCTAACTATGGCTACACCTTC | CASIRPGANYGYTF
TRBJ1-5 | TRBV7-2 | NA | NA | TGTGCCAGCAGCTTATTGCTTGATAGCAATCAGCCCCAGCATTTT | CASSLLLDSNQPQHF
TRBJ1-1 | TRBV5-1 | NA | TRBD1 | TGCGCCAGCAGCACCGGGACAGGGAATACTGAAGCTTTCTTT | CASSTGTGNTEAFF
TRBJ2-7 | TRBV5-6 | NA | TRBD2 | TGTGCCAGCAGCTCCTTTCGGACTAGCGTCGCCTACGAGCAGTACTTC | CASSSFRTSVAYEQYF
TRBJ1-1 | TRBV9 | NA | NA | TGTGCCAGCAGCGTAGGGACGAGGGGGGATGAAGCTTTCTTT | CASSVGTRGDEAFF
TRBJ2-1 | TRBV19 | NA | NA | TGTGCCAGTAGTCCTCAAAGGGGCGGGCCCTACAATGAGCAGTTCTTC | CASSPQRGGPYNEQFF
TRBJ1-1 | TRBV7-2 | NA | NA | TGTGCCAGCAGCTTATTAGTAGCGAACACTGAAGCTTTCTTT | CASSLLVANTEAFF
TRBJ1-5 | TRBV2 | NA | NA | TGTGCCAGCACGGGGGGGATCAATCAGCCCCAGCATTTT | CASTGGINQPQHF
TRBJ1-1 | TRBV19 | once | TRBD1 | TGTGCCACCACGACAGGGGGTACCATGAACACTGAAGCTTTCTTT | CATTTGGTMNTEAFF
TRBJ1-2 | TRBV27 | NA | NA | TGTGCCAGCAACCCTTGGACACCCCCAACGGGCGGCTACACCTTC | CASNPWTPPTGGYTF